These T cell receptor beta chains were read from a single sample in a study of early T cells in non-severe SARS-CoV-2 infection. From the 5' RACE reads, TCRdb called clonotypes with MiXCR, one entry per CDR3 protein. The table records 52,000 or so distinct CDR3 sequences, under 8% of them present only once. Here the sequenced sample was whole blood, taken at baseline. The receptors were gathered from an adult who was a healthcare worker with PCR-confirmed SARS-CoV-2 infection or an uninfected control (not recorded which). Each CDR3 is given with its conserved first and last residue. The order of the fields is J gene, clone size, CDR3 length, V gene, D gene, CDR3 DNA, CDR3 protein. A D gene is named only where the DNA matches it firmly. Not all rows give a size; the values are once, few, many and, for expanded clones, a class.

TRBJ2-7,few,14,TRBV30,TRBD1,TGTGCCTGCTCGCCGGGACAGAGCTCCTACGAGCAGTACTTC,CACSPGQSSYEQYF
TRBJ2-3,few,15,TRBV7-9,-,TGTGCCAGCAGCCCGACGGGACTGAGCACAGATACGCAGTATTTT,CASSPTGLSTDTQYF
TRBJ2-7,-,16,TRBV13,-,TGTGCCAGCAGCTTAGGACAGGGTTACCCCCCCTACGAGCAGTACTTC,CASSLGQGYPPYEQYF
TRBJ2-3,few,12,TRBV7-2,-,TGTGCCAGGAGGGGTAGCCTGGATACGCAGTATTTT,CARRGSLDTQYF
TRBJ2-1,many,15,TRBV20-1,TRBD1,TGCAGTGCTAGACCAACCGGGACAGGAGCCAATGAGCAGTTCTTC,CSARPTGTGANEQFF
TRBJ2-1,many,14,TRBV28,-,TGTGCCAGCAGTTTCCCCGGTGGGAAGTTGGTTGCGGTCTTC,CASSFPGGKLVAVF
TRBJ1-5,many,15,TRBV9,-,TGTGCCAGCAGCGTAAGGGACGATAGCAATCAGCCCCAGCATTTT,CASSVRDDSNQPQHF
TRBJ2-1,-,16,TRBV6-4,TRBD2,TGTGCCAGCAGTGAGACTAGCGGGGGGGGCCCAAATGAGCAGTTCTTC,CASSETSGGGPNEQFF
TRBJ1-2,few,17,TRBV3-1,TRBD1,TGTGCCAGCAGCCTAAGCGGGGACAGGGGGAGAGGAGATGGCTACACCTTC,CASSLSGDRGRGDGYTF
TRBJ2-5,-,15,TRBV11-1,-,TGTGCCAGCAGCCGGACGCGGCTCTACCAAGAGACCCAGTACTTC,CASSRTRLYQETQYF
TRBJ2-2,many,13,TRBV28,TRBD2,TGTGCCAGCAGTGAGCGGGGCACCGGGGAGCTGTTTTTT,CASSERGTGELFF
TRBJ1-1,few,14,TRBV7-2,-,TGTGCCAGCACCCAATCGGACGGATACACTGAAGCTTTCTTT,CASTQSDGYTEAFF
TRBJ2-7,many,15,TRBV5-1,TRBD1,TGCGCCAGCAGCAGGGCCCCGACAGGGATCCACGAGCAGTACTTC,CASSRAPTGIHEQYF
TRBJ2-7,few,16,TRBV4-2,-,TGTGCCAGCAGCCAAGATTTCGCAGGGGCTTCCGACGAGCAGTACTTC,CASSQDFAGASDEQYF
TRBJ2-3,few,19,TRBV7-2,TRBD2,TGTGCCAGCAGCTCCGGCCCGGGACTAGCGGGGGGGATGAAAGATACGCAGTATTTT,CASSSGPGLAGGMKDTQYF
TRBJ2-3,-,16,TRBV11-2,-,TGTGCCAGTAATACAGGAGGGGGGGGAACCACAGATACGCAGTATTTT,CASNTGGGGTTDTQYF
TRBJ2-7,few,12,TRBV3-1,-,TGTGCCAGCAGCCAAGGAACCCCCGAGCAGTACTTC,CASSQGTPEQYF
TRBJ2-7,many,17,TRBV4-2,TRBD2,TGTGCCAGCAGCCACCATAGCGGGGGGGCCTTAGTTAACGAGCAGTACTTC,CASSHHSGGALVNEQYF
TRBJ1-1,few,12,TRBV6-6,-,TGTGCCAGCGGTAGGCTGAACACTGAAGCTTTCTTT,CASGRLNTEAFF